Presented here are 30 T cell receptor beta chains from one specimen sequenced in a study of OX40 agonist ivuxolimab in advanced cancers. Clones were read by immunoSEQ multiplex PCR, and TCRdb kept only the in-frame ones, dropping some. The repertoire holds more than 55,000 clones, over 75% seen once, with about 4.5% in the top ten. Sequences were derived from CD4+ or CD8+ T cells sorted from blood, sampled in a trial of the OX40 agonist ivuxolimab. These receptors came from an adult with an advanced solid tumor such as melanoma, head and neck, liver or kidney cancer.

CDR3 loop: CASLRVGGGGLSYEQYF. CDR3 bases: TGTGCCAGCCTAAGGGTGGGAGGGGGCGGACTCTCCTACGAGCAGTACTTC. J is TRBJ2-7 and V is TRBV28; the D gene could be TRBD1 or TRBD2 (7 bases each). With 8 bases removed from V and 0 bases from J, the gap between germline ends came to 23 bases. The CDR3 is 17 residues long. Germline CDR1 and CDR2: MDHEN and SYDVKM.

This CDR3 reads CASSAAGGTRYGYTF. CDR3 in DNA: TGTGCCAGCAGTGCAGCAGGGGGGACCCGCTATGGCTACACCTTC. The V call is TRBV9, the J call TRBJ1-2, with TRBD1 matching over 7 bases. V shed 5 bases and J 4 bases; nucleotides not matched to a gene: 11. Germline assignment: CDR1 SGDLS and CDR2 YYNGEE. This CDR3 comprises 15 residues. Supplemented by reference TRBV9 and TRBJ1-2, the full variable domain reads DSGVTQTPKHLITATGQRVTLRCSPRSGDLSVYWYQQSLDQGLQFLIQYYNGEERAKGNILERFSAQQFPDLHSELNLSSLELGDSALYFCASSAAGGTRYGYTFGSGTRLTVV.

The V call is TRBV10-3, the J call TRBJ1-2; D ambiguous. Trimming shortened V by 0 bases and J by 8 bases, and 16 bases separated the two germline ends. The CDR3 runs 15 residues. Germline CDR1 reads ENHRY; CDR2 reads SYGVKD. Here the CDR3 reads CAISESVGRRRGYTF. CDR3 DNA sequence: TGTGCCATCAGTGAGTCGGTGGGAAGGAGACGGGGCTACACCTTC.

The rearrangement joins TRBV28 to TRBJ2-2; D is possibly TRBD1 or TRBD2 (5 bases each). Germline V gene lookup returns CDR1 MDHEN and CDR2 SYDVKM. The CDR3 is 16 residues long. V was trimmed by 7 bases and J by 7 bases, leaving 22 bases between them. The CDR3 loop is CASTSEEAGTSGELFF. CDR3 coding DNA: TGTGCCAGCACCTCGGAGGAAGCAGGGACCAGCGGGGAGCTGTTTTTT.

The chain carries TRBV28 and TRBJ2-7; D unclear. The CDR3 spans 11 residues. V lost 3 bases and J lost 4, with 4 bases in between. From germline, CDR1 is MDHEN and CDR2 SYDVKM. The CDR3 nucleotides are TGTGCCAGCAGTTTTTTTTACGAGCAGTACTTC. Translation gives CASSFFYEQYF.

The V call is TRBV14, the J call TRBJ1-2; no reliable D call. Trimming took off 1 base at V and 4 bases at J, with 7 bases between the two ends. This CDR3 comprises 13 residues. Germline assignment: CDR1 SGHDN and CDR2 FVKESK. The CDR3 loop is CASSQGTFYGYTF. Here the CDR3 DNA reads TGTGCCAGCAGCCAAGGAACCTTCTATGGCTACACCTTC.

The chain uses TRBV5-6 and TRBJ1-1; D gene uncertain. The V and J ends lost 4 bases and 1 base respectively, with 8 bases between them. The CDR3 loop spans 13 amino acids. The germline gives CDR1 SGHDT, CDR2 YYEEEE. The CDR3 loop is CASSNAANTEAFF. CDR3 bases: TGTGCCAGCAGCAACGCGGCGAACACTGAAGCTTTCTTT.

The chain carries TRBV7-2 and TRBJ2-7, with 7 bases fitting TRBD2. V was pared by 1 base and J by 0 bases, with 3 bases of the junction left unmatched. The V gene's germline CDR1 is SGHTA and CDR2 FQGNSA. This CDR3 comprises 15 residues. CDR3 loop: CASSLDSGLSYEQYF. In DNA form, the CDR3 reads TGTGCCAGCAGCTTAGATAGCGGGCTCTCCTACGAGCAGTACTTC.

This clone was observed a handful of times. DNA of the CDR3: TGTGCCAGCAGCCCAGGACGAAGCAACCAAGAGACCCAGTACTTC. Encoded protein: CASSPGRSNQETQYF. This chain links TRBV7-6 with TRBJ2-5; D gene ambiguous. Germline-derived CDR1 and CDR2 are SGHVS and FNYEAQ. The CDR3 is 15 amino acids. V lost 5 bases and J 0 bases, leaving 13 bases between the germline ends.

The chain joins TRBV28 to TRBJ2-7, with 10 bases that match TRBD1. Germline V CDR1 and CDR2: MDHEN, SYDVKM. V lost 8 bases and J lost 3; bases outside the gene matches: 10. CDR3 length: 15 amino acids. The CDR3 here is CASRPPGQGYYEQYF. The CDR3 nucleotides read TGTGCCAGCCGACCCCCGGGACAGGGGTACTACGAGCAGTACTTC.

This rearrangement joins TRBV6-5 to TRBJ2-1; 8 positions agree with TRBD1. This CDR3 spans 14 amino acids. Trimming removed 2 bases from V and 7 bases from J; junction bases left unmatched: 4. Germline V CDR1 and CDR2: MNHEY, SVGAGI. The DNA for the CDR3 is TGTGCCAGCAGTTACACAGGGGGAGTGAATGAGCAGTTCTTC. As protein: CASSYTGGVNEQFF.

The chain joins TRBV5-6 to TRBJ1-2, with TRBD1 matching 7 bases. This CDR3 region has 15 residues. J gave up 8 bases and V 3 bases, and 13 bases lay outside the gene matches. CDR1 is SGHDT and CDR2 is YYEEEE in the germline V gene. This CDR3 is CASSSGQAALGGYTF. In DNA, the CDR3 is TGTGCCAGCAGCTCTGGACAGGCCGCTTTAGGGGGCTACACCTTC. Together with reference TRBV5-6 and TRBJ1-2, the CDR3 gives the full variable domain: DAGVTQSPTHLIKTRGQQVTLRCSPKSGHDTVSWYQQALGQGPQFIFQYYEEEERQRGNFPDRFSGHQFPNYSSELNVNALLLGDSALYLCASSSGQAALGGYTFGSGTRLTVV.

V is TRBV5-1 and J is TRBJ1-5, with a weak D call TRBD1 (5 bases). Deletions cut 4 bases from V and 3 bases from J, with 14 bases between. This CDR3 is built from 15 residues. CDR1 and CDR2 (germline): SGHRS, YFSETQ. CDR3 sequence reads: CASSEYTGSNQPQHF. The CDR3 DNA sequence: TGCGCCAGCAGCGAATACACAGGTTCCAATCAGCCCCAGCATTTT. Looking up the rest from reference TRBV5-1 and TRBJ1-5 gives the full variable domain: KAGVTQTPRYLIKTRGQQVTLSCSPISGHRSVSWYQQTPGQGLQFLFEYFSETQRNKGNFPGRFSGRQFSNSRSEMNVSTLELGDSALYLCASSEYTGSNQPQHFGDGTRLSIL.

For the CDR3, the DNA is TGTGCCAGCAGCGGAAGTTACCCTTACACAGATACGCAGTATTTT. It encodes CASSGSYPYTDTQYF. The V gene is TRBV11-2, the J gene TRBJ2-3, with no clear D. Between the trimmed V and J ends, which lost 5 bases and 2 bases, there was a span of 14 bases. The germline gives CDR1 SGHAT, CDR2 FQNNGV. The CDR3 runs to 15 residues.

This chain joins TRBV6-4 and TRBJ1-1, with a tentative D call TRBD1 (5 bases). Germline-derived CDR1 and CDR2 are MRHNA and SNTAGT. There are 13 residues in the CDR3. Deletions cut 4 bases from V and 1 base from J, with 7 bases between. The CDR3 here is CASSVTGNTEAFF. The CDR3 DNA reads TGTGCCAGCAGTGTAACAGGGAACACTGAAGCTTTCTTT.

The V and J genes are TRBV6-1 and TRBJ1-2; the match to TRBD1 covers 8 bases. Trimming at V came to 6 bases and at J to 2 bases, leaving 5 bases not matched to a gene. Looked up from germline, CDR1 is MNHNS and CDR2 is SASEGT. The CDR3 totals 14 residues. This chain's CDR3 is CASSGRTGNYGYTF. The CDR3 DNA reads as TGTGCCAGCAGCGGACGGACAGGGAACTATGGCTACACCTTC.

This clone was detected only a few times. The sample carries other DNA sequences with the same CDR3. The CDR3 coding sequence is TGTGCCAGCAGCGTCGTGTCTAACTATGGCTACACCTTC. Its translation is CASSVVSNYGYTF. The V call is TRBV9, the J call TRBJ1-2; D is unresolved. The CDR3 has 13 residues. V was cut by 2 bases and J by 0 bases, with 5 bases left in between. CDR1 is SGDLS and CDR2 is YYNGEE in the germline V gene.

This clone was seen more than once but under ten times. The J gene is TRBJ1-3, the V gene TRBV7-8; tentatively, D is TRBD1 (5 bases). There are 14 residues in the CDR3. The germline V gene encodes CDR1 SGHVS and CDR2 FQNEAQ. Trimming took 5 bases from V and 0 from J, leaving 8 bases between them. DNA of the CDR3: TGTGCCAGCAGCCGTAGGGGCTCTGGAAACACCATATATTTT. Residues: CASSRRGSGNTIYF.

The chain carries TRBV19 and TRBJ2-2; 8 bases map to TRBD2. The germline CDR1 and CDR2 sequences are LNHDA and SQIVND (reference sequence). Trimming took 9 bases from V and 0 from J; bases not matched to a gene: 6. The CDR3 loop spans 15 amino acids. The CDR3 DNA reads TGTGCCAGCCACCGGGGGGGAGCGAACACCGGGGAGCTGTTTTTT. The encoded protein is CASHRGGANTGELFF.

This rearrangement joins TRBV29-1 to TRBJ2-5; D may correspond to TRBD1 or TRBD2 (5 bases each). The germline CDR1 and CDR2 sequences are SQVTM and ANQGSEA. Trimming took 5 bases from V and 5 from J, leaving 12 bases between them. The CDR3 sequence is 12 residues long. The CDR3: CSVWGFRETQYF. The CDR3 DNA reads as TGCAGCGTTTGGGGGTTTCGGGAGACCCAGTACTTC.

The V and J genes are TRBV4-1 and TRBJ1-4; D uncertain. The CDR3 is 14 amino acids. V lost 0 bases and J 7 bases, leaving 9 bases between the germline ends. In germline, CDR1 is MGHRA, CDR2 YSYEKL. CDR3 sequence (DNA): TGCGCCAGCAGCCAAGAGCTCTATGGTGAAAAACTGTTTTTT. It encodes CASSQELYGEKLFF.

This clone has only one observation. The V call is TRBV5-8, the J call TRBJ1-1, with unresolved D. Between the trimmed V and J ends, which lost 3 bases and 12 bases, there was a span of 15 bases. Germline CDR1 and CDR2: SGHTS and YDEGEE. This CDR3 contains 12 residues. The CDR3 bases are TGTGCCAGCAGCTACTCTTGGTCGGCTTCTTTCTTT. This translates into CASSYSWSASFF. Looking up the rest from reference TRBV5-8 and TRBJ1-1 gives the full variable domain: EAGVTQSPTHLIKTRGQQATLRCSPISGHTSVYWYQQALGLGLQFLLWYDEGEERNRGNFPPRFSGRQFPNYSSELNVNALELEDSALYLCASSYSWSASFFGQGTRLTVV.

The CDR3 DNA is TGTGCCAGCAGTAGCGGGGGGTTTTACGAGCAGTACTTC. Its translation: CASSSGGFYEQYF. The chain couples TRBV27 to TRBJ2-7; 9 bases map to TRBD2. With V trimmed by 5 bases and J by 4 bases, 3 bases remained unmatched. Per the germline V gene, CDR1 is MNHEY and CDR2 is SMNVEV (reference sequence). The length of the CDR3 is 13 residues.

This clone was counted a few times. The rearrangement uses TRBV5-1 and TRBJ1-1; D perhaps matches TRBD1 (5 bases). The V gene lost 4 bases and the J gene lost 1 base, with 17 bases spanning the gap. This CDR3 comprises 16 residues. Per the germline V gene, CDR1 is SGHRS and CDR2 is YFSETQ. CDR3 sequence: CASSPTEAGRNTEAFF. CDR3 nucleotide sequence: TGCGCCAGCAGCCCGACGGAGGCGGGACGGAACACTGAAGCTTTCTTT.

The CDR3, as DNA: TGTGCCAGTAGTTTGCAAGGACAGATACGCAATCAGCCCCAGCATTTT. Residues: CASSLQGQIRNQPQHF. The V call is TRBV19, the J call TRBJ1-5; maybe TRBD1 (6 bases). The V gene lost 5 bases and the J gene lost 2 bases, with 16 bases spanning the gap. This CDR3 spans 16 amino acids. Germline CDR1 reads LNHDA; CDR2 reads SQIVND (reference sequence).

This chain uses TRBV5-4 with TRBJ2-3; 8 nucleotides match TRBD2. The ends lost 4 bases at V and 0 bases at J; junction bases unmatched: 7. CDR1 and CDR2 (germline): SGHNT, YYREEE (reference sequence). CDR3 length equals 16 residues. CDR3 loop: CASSRTSGTSTDTQYF. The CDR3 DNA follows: TGTGCCAGCAGCCGCACTAGCGGCACTAGCACAGATACGCAGTATTTT.

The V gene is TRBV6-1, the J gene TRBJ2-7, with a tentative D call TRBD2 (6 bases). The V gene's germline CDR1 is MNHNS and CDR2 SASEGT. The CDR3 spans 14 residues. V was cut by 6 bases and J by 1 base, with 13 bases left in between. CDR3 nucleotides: TGTGCCAGCAGGCTGGTAGCGGATTCCTACGAGCAGTACTTC. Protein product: CASRLVADSYEQYF.

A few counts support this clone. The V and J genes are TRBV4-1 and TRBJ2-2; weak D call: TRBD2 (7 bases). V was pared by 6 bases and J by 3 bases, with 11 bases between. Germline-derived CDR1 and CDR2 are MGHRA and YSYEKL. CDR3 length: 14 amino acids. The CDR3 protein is CASRGGADTGELFF. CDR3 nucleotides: TGCGCCAGCAGGGGGGGGGCCGACACCGGGGAGCTGTTTTTT.

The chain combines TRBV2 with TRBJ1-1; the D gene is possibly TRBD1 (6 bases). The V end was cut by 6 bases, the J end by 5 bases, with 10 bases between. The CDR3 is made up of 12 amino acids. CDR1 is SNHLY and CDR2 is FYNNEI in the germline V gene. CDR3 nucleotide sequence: TGTGCCAGCAGAAAAGACAGGACTGAAGCTTTCTTT. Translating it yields CASRKDRTEAFF.

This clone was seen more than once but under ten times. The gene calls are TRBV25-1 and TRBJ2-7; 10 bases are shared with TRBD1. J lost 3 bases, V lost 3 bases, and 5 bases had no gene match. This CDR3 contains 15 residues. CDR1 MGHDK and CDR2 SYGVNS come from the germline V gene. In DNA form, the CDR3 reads TGTGCCAGCAGTGACTCCGGGACAGGGGACTACGAGCAGTACTTC. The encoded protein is CASSDSGTGDYEQYF.